This T cell receptor (beta chain) was captured by sequencing in a study of blood T cell repertoires in COVID-19. Study-level background: Sites across the United States, Italy and Spain contributed samples from acute and convalescent COVID-19.

This clone was counted a single time. The CDR3 totals 15 residues. Trimming took off 0 bases at V and 6 bases at J, with 15 bases between the two ends. CDR1 and CDR2 from the germline V gene are SGHAT and FQNNGV. The table came from immunoSEQ multiplex PCR; TCRdb's copy has only in-frame clones and leaves some out. This table holds roughly 60,000 clones, 90% found once. The receptor's source is a woman older than 75 with active COVID-19. The specimen sequenced was peripheral blood. This rearrangement joins TRBV11-2 to TRBJ2-7; no clear D. DNA for the CDR3: TGTGCCAGCAGCTTAGATCAGGTACCGTGGGTCGAGCAGTACTTC. It encodes CASSLDQVPWVEQYF.